These 5 T cell receptor beta chains were sequenced from one sample in a study of control samples from healthy donors and cancer patients. TCRdb's copy holds only in-frame clones and misses some; the assay was immunoSEQ multiplex PCR. The sample includes approximately 130,000 clones, 89% of them seen just once. Sequencing was carried out using blood. These receptor sequences come from a man in his fifties in good health.

The CDR3 nucleotides read TGTGCCTGGAGTGTTAGAGGCTATGGCTACACCTTC. As protein: CAWSVRGYGYTF. The chain links TRBV30 to TRBJ1-2; D unresolved. The CDR3 length is 12 residues. CDR1 GTSNPN and CDR2 SVGIG come from the germline V gene (reference sequence). V was cut by 0 bases and J by 4 bases, with 6 bases left in between.

The chain joins TRBV5-4 to TRBJ2-2; either TRBD1 or TRBD2 may fit D (6 bases each). Germline V gene sequence: CDR1 SGHNT, CDR2 YYREEE (reference sequence). With 0 bases removed from V and 1 base from J, the gap between germline ends came to 10 bases. The CDR3 consists of 16 residues. CDR3: CASSLGGARNTGELFF. The DNA of the CDR3 is TGTGCCAGCAGCTTGGGGGGGGCGAGGAACACCGGGGAGCTGTTTTTT.

The chain links TRBV11-3 to TRBJ1-1, with TRBD1 as a possible D gene (5 bases). This CDR3 region has 14 residues. V was cut by 3 bases and J by 3 bases, with 11 bases left in between. The germline V gene has CDR1 SGHNT and CDR2 YENEEA. In nucleotides, the CDR3 is TGTGCCAGCAGCTTGGGGCAAGGATACACTGAAGCTTTCTTT. Its translation is CASSLGQGYTEAFF.

The gene calls are TRBV5-1 and TRBJ2-5, with 12 bases fitting TRBD2. CDR3 length: 16 residues. The V gene's germline CDR1 is SGHRS and CDR2 YFSETQ. Trimming cost V 3 bases and J 4 bases; bases outside gene matches: 7. The CDR3 bases are TGCGCCAGCAGCTCATCTAGCGGGGGGGCGCGAGAGACCCAGTACTTC. Protein: CASSSSSGGARETQYF.

This clone has a handful of counts. This chain uses TRBV7-8 with TRBJ2-4; 9 bases are a match to TRBD1. After removal of 1 base from V and 2 bases from J, the junction contained 15 bases not matched to a gene. Germline V gives CDR1 SGHVS, CDR2 FQNEAQ. The CDR3 extends over 20 amino acids. The CDR3 is CASSLGNRDRVRDTKNIQYF. Written as DNA, the CDR3 is TGTGCCAGCAGCTTAGGTAACCGGGACAGGGTGCGAGATACCAAAAACATTCAGTACTTC.